The 25 T cell receptor beta chains in this list originate from one sample, sequenced in a study of blood T cell repertoires in COVID-19. Repertoires were generated with immunoSEQ multiplex PCR, while TCRdb's copy carries only in-frame clones and drops some. The repertoire holds over 60,000 clones, around nine tenths seen once, with approximately 1% in the top ten. Sequencing input: peripheral blood. The receptor source for this set is a man between 65 and 80 years old with acute or convalescent COVID-19.

The rearrangement links TRBV18 to TRBJ1-3; no clear D gene. The CDR3 runs to 14 residues. V was pared by 3 bases and J by 5 bases, with 11 bases between. Germline CDR1 is KGHSH and CDR2 is LQKENI. DNA for the CDR3: TGTGCCAGCTCACCCACAGAAGTAAGAAACACCATATATTTT. Translation gives CASSPTEVRNTIYF.

In its sample, this clone was seen a few times. The chain uses TRBV3-1 (or the pseudogene TRBV3-2) and TRBJ1-1; 7 nucleotides match TRBD1. This CDR3 region has 13 residues. The trim removed 1 base at V and 5 bases at J, leaving 1 base unmatched. Germline CDR1 and CDR2: LGHDT and YNNKEL (reference sequence). This CDR3 is CASSQVRGTEAFF. CDR3 bases: TGTGCCAGCAGCCAAGTCAGGGGGACTGAAGCTTTCTTT.

V and J are TRBV29-1 and TRBJ1-1, with a tentative D call TRBD1 (5 bases). The CDR3 extends over 14 amino acids. Germline CDR1 SQVTM, CDR2 ANQGSEA. Trimming removed 7 bases at V and 5 bases at J, with 20 bases between. In DNA, the CDR3 is TGCAGCGGGTCATGGGCAGGGAGGGGAACTGAAGCTTTCTTT. The encoded protein is CSGSWAGRGTEAFF.

V and J are TRBV28 and TRBJ2-3; possibly TRBD2 for D (6 bases). The CDR3 spans 13 residues. The V end lost 6 bases, the J end lost 2 bases, and 9 bases lay between the germline ends. Germline loops: CDR1 MDHEN, CDR2 SYDVKM. The CDR3 coding sequence is TGTGCCAGCAGGGCGGGACCCACAGATACGCAGTATTTT. It encodes CASRAGPTDTQYF.

The chain is built from TRBV19 and TRBJ1-2, with 8 nucleotides matching TRBD1. Per the germline V gene, CDR1 is LNHDA and CDR2 is SQIVND (reference sequence). This CDR3 comprises 16 residues. V trimming: 5 bases; J trimming: 2 bases; junction bases outside the gene matches: 10. DNA of the CDR3: TGTGCCAGTAGTTCCCGGCAGGGGGCCAACAACTATGGCTACACCTTC. Translation gives CASSSRQGANNYGYTF.

This chain uses TRBV10-2 with TRBJ2-5; 10 bases agree with TRBD2. Per germline, CDR1 WSHSY and CDR2 SAAADI. The CDR3 has 14 residues. V shed 6 bases, J shed 5 bases, and the junction held 6 bases outside the gene matches. In nucleotides, the CDR3 is TGCGCCAGCAGGGGAGCGGGGGGGCGGGAGACCCAGTACTTC. Translation: CASRGAGGRETQYF.

The chain carries TRBV30 and TRBJ1-1; 7 nucleotides align to TRBD1. The CDR3 is 13 residues long. The germline CDR1 and CDR2 sequences are GTSNPN and SVGIG (reference sequence). V lost 3 bases, J lost 2 bases, and 3 bases stayed unmatched. The CDR3, as DNA: TGTGCCTGGAGGACAGGGTCCAACACTGAAGCTTTCTTT. It encodes CAWRTGSNTEAFF.

The rearrangement uses TRBV7-9 and TRBJ2-7; D possibly corresponds to TRBD1 (6 bases). The V end lost 7 bases, the J end lost 2 bases, and 12 bases lay between the germline ends. The V gene's germline CDR1 is SEHNR and CDR2 FQNEAQ (reference sequence). The CDR3 consists of 13 residues. The CDR3 protein is CASTAQGPYEQYF. The CDR3 DNA reads as TGTGCCAGCACCGCACAGGGACCCTACGAGCAGTACTTC.

This chain joins TRBV11-2 and TRBJ2-6, with D possibly matching TRBD1 (5 bases). The V end was cut by 8 bases, the J end by 3 bases, with 14 bases between. This CDR3 has 15 residues. Germline V CDR1 and CDR2: SGHAT, FQNNGV. This CDR3 reads CASPPRVSGANVLTF. The CDR3 DNA sequence: TGTGCCAGCCCACCCAGGGTCAGTGGGGCCAACGTCCTGACTTTC.

The V and J genes are TRBV3-1 (or the pseudogene TRBV3-2) and TRBJ2-1; 8 bases line up with TRBD2. J gave up 7 bases and V 4 bases, and 9 bases lay outside the gene matches. The CDR3 has 15 amino acids. Germline assignment: CDR1 LGHDT and CDR2 YNNKEL (reference sequence). CDR3: CASSRSGRVTNEQFF. Here the CDR3 DNA reads TGTGCCAGCAGCCGCAGCGGGAGAGTGACGAATGAGCAGTTCTTC.

The V gene is TRBV10-1, the J gene TRBJ1-1; 8 bases are a match to TRBD1. The CDR3 is 12 amino acids. Trimming at V came to 6 bases and at J to 10 bases, leaving 7 bases not matched to a gene. CDR1 is WNHNN, CDR2 SYGVQD, per germline (reference sequence). Written as DNA, the CDR3 is TGCGCCAGCAGCATTGGGACAGGATCAGCTTTCTTT. Its translation: CASSIGTGSAFF.

The V gene is TRBV6-1, the J gene TRBJ1-5, with 7 bases that match TRBD1. Germline CDR1 and CDR2: MNHNS and SASEGT. Germline trimming cut 2 bases from V and 2 bases from J; bases unmatched to any gene: 18. The CDR3 covers 20 residues. Written as DNA, the CDR3 is TGTGCCAGCAGTGAAAGAGGTGGGGACAGCCCATTGGTCGGCAATCAGCCCCAGCATTTT. Amino acids: CASSERGGDSPLVGNQPQHF.

This chain links TRBV3-1 (or the pseudogene TRBV3-2) with TRBJ2-2; TRBD1 agrees at 7 bases. V lost 5 bases, J lost 4 bases, and 4 bases stayed unmatched. Germline loops: CDR1 LGHDT, CDR2 YNNKEL (reference sequence). This CDR3 has 14 residues. The CDR3 DNA sequence: TGTGCCAGCAGCTTGACAGGGAGCACCGGGGAGCTGTTTTTT. Translating it yields CASSLTGSTGELFF.

The chain is built from TRBV6-5 and TRBJ2-1, with D possibly being TRBD1 (6 bases). V was shortened by 2 bases and J by 1 base, with 9 bases between the two germline ends. CDR1 and CDR2 (germline): MNHEY, SVGAGI. The CDR3 totals 15 residues. DNA of the CDR3: TGTGCCAGCAGTTACGACAGGCGATCCTACAATGAGCAGTTCTTC. Protein: CASSYDRRSYNEQFF.

This rearrangement joins TRBV19 to TRBJ2-2; 11 bases agree with TRBD2. The CDR3 consists of 16 residues. The V segment lost 3 bases and the J segment 6 bases; nucleotides outside the gene matches: 6. Germline assignment: CDR1 LNHDA and CDR2 SQIVND (reference sequence). Here the CDR3 DNA reads TGTGCCAGTAGTATCCGACTAGCGGGATACCCCGGGGAGCTGTTTTTT. Its protein product is CASSIRLAGYPGELFF.

This rearrangement joins TRBV5-1 to TRBJ1-3; the D is unclear. The CDR3 extends over 13 amino acids. The germline V gene has CDR1 SGHRS and CDR2 YFSETQ. V was trimmed by 4 bases and J by 0 bases, leaving 5 bases between them. This chain's CDR3 is CASSPSSGNTIYF. The CDR3, as DNA: TGCGCCAGCAGCCCGAGCTCTGGAAACACCATATATTTT.

This chain connects TRBV5-6 to TRBJ1-5, with 8 nucleotides matching TRBD1. The germline CDR1 and CDR2 sequences are SGHDT and YYEEEE. V shed 1 base, J shed 5 bases, and the junction held 5 bases outside the gene matches. This CDR3 has 15 residues. The CDR3 DNA is TGTGCCAGCAGCTTGACGGACAGGGTGCATCAGCCCCAGCATTTT. This sequence encodes CASSLTDRVHQPQHF.

The chain links TRBV3-1 (or the pseudogene TRBV3-2) to TRBJ1-1; TRBD1 is a possible D gene (5 bases). The CDR3 is 13 amino acids. V dropped 6 bases and J dropped 5 bases, with 13 bases sitting between them. The germline V gene has CDR1 LGHDT and CDR2 YNNKEL (reference sequence). DNA of the CDR3: TGTGCCAGCAGTCTGGGCGGGGGTACTGAAGCTTTCTTT. This codes for CASSLGGGTEAFF.

CDR3 sequence: CASSFSPGGNQPQHF. The CDR3 bases are TGTGCCAGCAGCTTTTCCCCGGGGGGCAATCAGCCCCAGCATTTT. The chain employs TRBV5-6 and TRBJ1-5; perhaps TRBD1 as D (5 bases). Germline CDR1 and CDR2: SGHDT and YYEEEE. The CDR3 runs to 15 residues. With 2 bases removed from V and 2 bases from J, the gap between germline ends came to 11 bases.

This clone was observed once. V is TRBV7-7 and J is TRBJ2-3; tentative D call: TRBD1 (5 bases). This CDR3 region has 13 residues. Germline CDR1 SSHAT, CDR2 FNYEAQ (reference sequence). The V gene lost 5 bases and the J gene lost 2 bases, with 8 bases spanning the gap. CDR3 coding DNA: TGTGCCAGCAGCCCAGGGTCCACAGATACGCAGTATTTT. As protein: CASSPGSTDTQYF.

The table lists this clone with a count of one. The chain couples TRBV14 to TRBJ1-4; D is perhaps TRBD1 (6 bases). From germline, CDR1 is SGHDN and CDR2 FVKESK. The CDR3 runs 15 residues. Trimming shortened V by 6 bases and J by 0 bases, and 11 bases separated the two germline ends. CDR3 sequence (DNA): TGTGCCAGCAGTAAACACAGGGCAACTAATGAAAAACTGTTTTTT. Translated: CASSKHRATNEKLFF.

V is TRBV7-9 and J is TRBJ1-6; 10 nucleotides match TRBD1. V gave up 5 bases and J gave up 9 bases; unmatched junction bases: 7. Germline-derived CDR1 and CDR2 are SEHNR and FQNEAQ (reference sequence). The CDR3 is made up of 15 amino acids. CDR3 nucleotide sequence: TGTGCCAGCAGCCCCGGGACAGGGGTGAGTTCACCCCTCCACTTT. Amino acid sequence: CASSPGTGVSSPLHF.

The chain employs TRBV2 and TRBJ1-5, with 9 bases identical to TRBD1. CDR1 is SNHLY, CDR2 FYNNEI, per germline. The ends lost 3 bases at V and 5 bases at J; junction bases unmatched: 8. This CDR3 is 16 amino acids long. The CDR3 spells CASSDPDRGSYQPQHF. The CDR3 DNA follows: TGTGCCAGCAGTGATCCGGACAGGGGAAGCTATCAGCCCCAGCATTTT. Drawing the rest from reference TRBV2 and TRBJ1-5, the complete variable domain is EPEVTQTPSHQVTQMGQEVILRCVPISNHLYFYWYRQILGQKVEFLVSFYNNEISEKSEIFDDQFSVERPDGSNFTLKIRSTKLEDSAMYFCASSDPDRGSYQPQHFGDGTRLSIL.

The V gene is TRBV10-1, the J gene TRBJ1-5; D not resolved. The CDR3 has 12 amino acids. Trimming removed 11 bases from V and 8 bases from J, with 16 bases in between. From germline, CDR1 is WNHNN and CDR2 SYGVQD (reference sequence). The CDR3 region is CARVSSREPQHF. CDR3 coding DNA: TGCGCCCGAGTGAGTAGCCGAGAGCCCCAGCATTTT.

This chain connects TRBV7-9 to TRBJ2-1; 8 bases agree with TRBD1. The CDR3 runs to 17 residues. V lost 5 bases, J lost 5 bases, and 14 bases stayed unmatched. Germline V CDR1 and CDR2: SEHNR, FQNEAQ (reference sequence). The CDR3 DNA reads as TGTGCCAGCAGCCCCAGGCCTAGACAGGGGTGGAACAATGAGCAGTTCTTC. Protein product: CASSPRPRQGWNNEQFF.